This entry lists 15 T cell receptor beta chains sequenced from one sample in a study of blood T cell repertoires in COVID-19. Generated by immunoSEQ multiplex PCR, the TCRdb table keeps only in-frame clones and is missing some. The data show around 300,000 clones, with roughly 90% seen just once and 2.5% to 3% held by the top ten. Sequencing was carried out using PBMCs or T cells enriched from blood (not recorded which). These receptor sequences come from a woman between 45 and 65 years old who had recovered from COVID-19.

The chain links TRBV7-3 to TRBJ2-1, with 7 nucleotides matching TRBD2. Trimming removed 5 bases from V and 5 bases from J; junction bases left unmatched: 15. The V gene's germline CDR1 is SGHTA and CDR2 FQGTGA. The CDR3 length is 17 residues. The CDR3 DNA sequence: TGTGCCAGCAGCAACGACCCCCCGGGAGGCCCCCACAATGAGCAGTTCTTC. Encoded protein: CASSNDPPGGPHNEQFF.

J is TRBJ2-7 and V is TRBV10-3; 9 bases align to TRBD1. The CDR3 runs 15 residues. After removal of 6 bases from V and 4 bases from J, the junction contained 10 bases not matched to a gene. Per germline, CDR1 ENHRY and CDR2 SYGVKD. CDR3: CAISKDRGGWYEQYF. CDR3 nucleotide sequence: TGTGCCATCAGCAAGGACAGGGGAGGGTGGTACGAGCAGTACTTC.

The chain carries TRBV2 and TRBJ2-3; tentative D call: TRBD2 (5 bases). V lost 4 bases to trimming and J lost 3 bases, with 17 bases between them. Germline V CDR1 and CDR2: SNHLY, FYNNEI. CDR3 length: 16 amino acids. This CDR3 is CASSARGWGMTDTQYF. DNA of the CDR3: TGTGCCAGCAGTGCCCGGGGATGGGGTATGACAGATACGCAGTATTTT.

The V call is TRBV28, the J call TRBJ1-1; D possibly corresponds to TRBD1 (5 bases). The germline CDR1 and CDR2 sequences are MDHEN and SYDVKM. The length of the CDR3 is 16 residues. Trimming removed 6 bases at V and 1 base at J, with 18 bases between. The CDR3 nucleotides are TGTGCCAGCAGCCAATCAAGAAGCAGGGCGAACACTGAAGCTTTCTTT. Amino acid sequence: CASSQSRSRANTEAFF.

This chain connects TRBV7-3 to TRBJ2-1; D is possibly TRBD1 (5 bases). Trimming pared 0 bases from V and 5 bases from J, leaving 8 bases between. CDR1 is SGHTA, CDR2 FQGTGA, per germline. CDR3 length: 14 residues. The DNA of the CDR3 is TGTGCCAGCAGCTTAACAGGGGCAAACAATGAGCAGTTCTTC. This gives the protein CASSLTGANNEQFF.

The chain recombines TRBV7-9 with TRBJ2-1; D unresolved. Germline loops: CDR1 SEHNR, CDR2 FQNEAQ (reference sequence). Trimming shortened V by 4 bases and J by 9 bases, and 13 bases separated the two germline ends. CDR3 size: 13 residues. The CDR3: CASSSSRFGEQFF. DNA of the CDR3: TGTGCCAGCAGCTCCTCCCGGTTCGGTGAGCAGTTCTTC.

V and J are TRBV5-5 and TRBJ2-7; 10 nucleotides align to TRBD1. V lost 0 bases and J lost 2; bases outside the gene matches: 2. Germline V gene lookup returns CDR1 SGHKS and CDR2 YYEKEE (reference sequence). CDR3 length: 15 residues. CDR3 in amino acids: CASSLGGQGAYEQYF. The CDR3 coding sequence is TGTGCCAGCAGCTTGGGCGGACAGGGGGCCTACGAGCAGTACTTC.

The V and J genes are TRBV19 and TRBJ2-1; D ambiguous. The CDR3 spans 14 residues. CDR1 LNHDA and CDR2 SQIVND come from the germline V gene (reference sequence). The germline V and J ends were trimmed by 2 bases and 6 bases, with 11 bases remaining between them. The CDR3 here is CASSILGPGNEQFF. DNA for the CDR3: TGTGCCAGTAGTATACTAGGCCCCGGCAATGAGCAGTTCTTC. Full variable domain (outside the CDR3, taken from reference TRBV19 and TRBJ2-1): DGGITQSPKYLFRKEGQNVTLSCEQNLNHDAMYWYRQDPGQGLRLIYYSQIVNDFQKGDIAEGYSVSREKKESFPLTVTSAQKNPTAFYLCASSILGPGNEQFFGPGTRLTVL.

The V call is TRBV5-1, the J call TRBJ2-1, with TRBD1 matching 7 bases. V was pared by 4 bases and J by 6 bases, with 10 bases of the junction left unmatched. Germline lookup yields CDR1 SGHRS and CDR2 YFSETQ. The length of the CDR3 is 15 residues. The chain's CDR3 is CASSVPGTEANEQFF. The CDR3 DNA reads as TGCGCCAGCAGCGTCCCCGGGACAGAAGCCAATGAGCAGTTCTTC.

The chain recombines TRBV6-5 with TRBJ1-3; 7 bases are shared with TRBD1. The CDR3 loop spans 15 amino acids. V was clipped by 7 bases and J by 4 bases; unmatched bases: 10. CDR1 is MNHEY and CDR2 is SVGAGI in the germline V gene. Here the CDR3 DNA reads TGTGCCAGCATCATGAACAGGGGAATGGGAAACACCATATATTTT. Its protein is CASIMNRGMGNTIYF.

This clone was recorded a few times. The chain has TRBV7-3 and TRBJ1-6; D gene ambiguous. Trimming took 3 bases from V and 5 from J, leaving 11 bases between them. The CDR3 length is 15 residues. Germline assignment: CDR1 SGHTA and CDR2 FQGTGA. The CDR3 protein is CASSLGPRNNSPLHF. CDR3 in DNA: TGTGCCAGCAGCTTGGGTCCGCGGAATAATTCACCCCTCCACTTT.

The chain has TRBV3-1 (or the pseudogene TRBV3-2) and TRBJ1-2; D unresolved. Germline-derived CDR1 and CDR2 are LGHDT and YNNKEL (reference sequence). V was clipped by 1 base and J by 9 bases, with 12 bases between them. This CDR3 is built from 13 residues. The CDR3 DNA is TGTGCCAGCAGCCAAGGCTCCTGGCTTAGCTACACCTTC. Protein product: CASSQGSWLSYTF.

The CDR3 region is CASSEASRGNEQFF. The CDR3 DNA is TGTGCCAGCAGTGAAGCGAGCAGGGGGAATGAGCAGTTCTTC. The V and J genes are TRBV2 and TRBJ2-1, with TRBD1 matching 7 bases. This CDR3 has 14 residues. J was trimmed by 7 bases and V by 0 bases; bases with no gene match: 3. The germline V gene encodes CDR1 SNHLY and CDR2 FYNNEI.

The V and J genes are TRBV27 and TRBJ1-5, with D possibly TRBD1 on 6 matching bases. Trimming removed 6 bases from V and 4 bases from J, with 19 bases in between. The CDR3 is made up of 16 amino acids. Germline CDR1 and CDR2: MNHEY and SMNVEV (reference sequence). CDR3 amino acids: CASRSRGREWNQPQHF. The CDR3, as DNA: TGTGCCAGCAGGTCCCGGGGGCGGGAGTGGAATCAGCCCCAGCATTTT.

CDR3 amino acids: CASSRLRARETGELFF. The DNA of the CDR3 is TGTGCCAGCAGCCGCCTGAGGGCAAGGGAAACCGGGGAGCTGTTTTTT. V is TRBV5-5 and J is TRBJ2-2, with D maybe TRBD2 (5 bases). The CDR3 is made up of 16 amino acids. The germline CDR1 and CDR2 sequences are SGHKS and YYEKEE (reference sequence). Trimming stripped 4 bases from V and 5 bases from J, with 18 bases between.